The 7 T cell receptor beta chains reported below all come from one sample, sequenced in a study of blood T cell repertoires in COVID-19. Method: immunoSEQ multiplex PCR; TCRdb's copy keeps in-frame clones and lacks some. The table has 110,000 to 150,000 clones, around 80% seen once. Sequenced material: PBMCs or T cells enriched from blood (not recorded which). The receptor set was obtained from a woman younger than 30 who had been exposed to COVID-19.

The chain uses TRBV29-1 and TRBJ1-2; D unclear. Germline CDR1 reads SQVTM; CDR2 reads ANQGSEA. The ends were cut back, 0 bases at V and 4 bases at J, with 9 bases in the middle. CDR3 length equals 13 residues. The DNA for the CDR3 is TGCAGCGTTGAAGAGCAGGCGGGCTATGGCTACACCTTC. Protein: CSVEEQAGYGYTF.

The chain combines TRBV6-5 with TRBJ1-1; TRBD1 matches at 7 bases. This CDR3 is built from 11 residues. Per germline, CDR1 MNHEY and CDR2 SVGAGI. J was trimmed by 13 bases and V by 4 bases; bases with no gene match: 6. The CDR3 reads CASSSGTAFFF. Here the CDR3 DNA reads TGTGCCAGCAGTTCCGGGACAGCATTTTTCTTT.

In this sample, this clone turned up once. The chain joins TRBV20-1 to TRBJ1-2, with a weak D call TRBD1 (6 bases). The CDR3 runs to 12 residues. V was pared by 3 bases and J by 8 bases, with 13 bases between. The germline gives CDR1 DFQATT, CDR2 SNEGSKA (reference sequence). The CDR3: CSASWDGGGYTF. The CDR3 DNA reads as TGCAGTGCTAGTTGGGATGGGGGCGGCTACACCTTC.

The V and J genes are TRBV6-5 and TRBJ1-5; TRBD1 is a possible D gene (6 bases). In germline, CDR1 is MNHEY, CDR2 SVGAGI. Trimming shortened V by 6 bases and J by 0 bases, and 12 bases separated the two germline ends. The CDR3 runs to 15 residues. In DNA form, the CDR3 reads TGTGCCAGCAGATCAACAGGGAGTAGCAATCAGCCCCAGCATTTT. As protein: CASRSTGSSNQPQHF.

The chain has TRBV4-1 and TRBJ1-1, with TRBD1 identical over 7 bases. This CDR3 spans 15 amino acids. The junction had 5 bases not matched to a gene; V was cut back by 4 bases and J by 0 bases. The germline V gene has CDR1 MGHRA and CDR2 YSYEKL. The CDR3 loop is CASSPSRGVNTEAFF. The CDR3 DNA follows: TGCGCCAGCAGCCCGAGCAGGGGGGTGAACACTGAAGCTTTCTTT.

The V and J genes are TRBV19 and TRBJ2-1; 9 bases are a match to TRBD2. V was pared by 6 bases and J by 7 bases, with 10 bases of the junction left unmatched. Germline values: CDR1 LNHDA, CDR2 SQIVND (reference sequence). This CDR3 has 15 amino acids. The CDR3 protein is CASRLAGVRGNEQFF. CDR3 bases: TGTGCCAGTAGGTTAGCGGGAGTTAGAGGGAATGAGCAGTTCTTC.

The chain is built from TRBV2 and TRBJ1-3, with a tentative D call TRBD1 (5 bases). Between the trimmed V and J ends, which lost 11 bases and 4 bases, there was a span of 15 bases. The V gene's germline CDR1 is SNHLY and CDR2 FYNNEI. There are 13 residues in the CDR3. CDR3 DNA: TGTGCCCTAAGGAGGGGTAGGGGAAACACCATATATTTT. Translation gives CALRRGRGNTIYF.